These 4 T cell receptor beta chains came from one sample sequenced in a study of blood T cells in healthy people across ages. The authors ran a second PCR of about 7 to 11 cycles using a sample-barcoded 5' primer and a J-beta primer mix. TCRdb passed the 5' RACE reads through MiXCR, listing each CDR3 protein once. Here the sample spans 1.5 million to 1.9 million distinct CDR3 sequences, less than 45% being singletons. The sequencing input was blood. The receptors here all came from a woman aged 18-29 years in good health.

This clonotype was seen a few times. This sequence joins TRBV9 and TRBJ2-7; D tentatively reads TRBD1 or TRBD2 (7 bases each). CDR3 length: 16 amino acids. The V end was cut by 5 bases, the J end by 5 bases, with 23 bases between. The germline V gene encodes CDR1 SGDLS and CDR2 YYNGEE. The CDR3: CASSLRRGGLGDEQYF. In nucleotides, the CDR3 is TGTGCCAGCAGTCTACGCAGGGGGGGGCTCGGTGACGAGCAGTACTTC.

In nucleotides, the CDR3 is TGCAGTGCTCTCTTCGTCGGGGGGCTTAGGAATGAGCAGTACTTC. This encodes CSALFVGGLRNEQYF. This chain connects TRBV20-1 to TRBJ2-7, with D maybe TRBD2 (7 bases). The CDR3 totals 15 residues. Germline V gives CDR1 DFQATT, CDR2 SNEGSKA (reference sequence). Deletions cut 5 bases from V and 7 bases from J, with 24 bases between.

The chain is built from TRBV7-8 and TRBJ2-7; D is uncertain. V gave up 5 bases and J gave up 2 bases, with 13 bases separating them. This CDR3 is 14 amino acids long. Germline assignment: CDR1 SGHVS and CDR2 FQNEAQ. CDR3 loop: CASSARLTPYEQYF. CDR3 in DNA: TGTGCCAGCAGCGCTCGACTCACTCCCTACGAGCAGTACTTC.

The V and J genes are TRBV7-9 and TRBJ2-4, with D tentatively TRBD1 (5 bases). The J call may be mistaken, given a closer DNA end match to TRBJ2-5. The CDR3 spans 15 residues. Germline-derived CDR1 and CDR2 are SEHNR and FQNEAQ (reference sequence). The CDR3 loop is CASSPTPTDQETQYF. CDR3 nucleotides: TGTGCCAGCAGCCCAACCCCGACAGACCAAGAGACCCAGTACTTC.